This entry lists 14 T cell receptor beta chains sequenced from one sample in a study of blood T cell repertoires in COVID-19. The protocol was immunoSEQ multiplex PCR, while the TCRdb copy is restricted to in-frame clones and leaves out a portion. In the table there are about 90,000 clones, around four fifths of which are singletons. The sample consisted of peripheral blood. The receptor source for this set is a man aged 50 to 59 with acute or convalescent COVID-19.

The V and J genes are TRBV6-5 and TRBJ2-7; TRBD1 matches 8 bases. This CDR3 region has 14 residues. After removal of 5 bases from V and 5 bases from J, the junction contained 8 bases not matched to a gene. Per germline, CDR1 MNHEY and CDR2 SVGAGI. The CDR3: CASSPRTGKNEQYF. The CDR3 DNA reads as TGTGCCAGCAGTCCGCGGACAGGGAAAAACGAGCAGTACTTC.

This sequence joins TRBV4-1 and TRBJ2-1; D uncertain. CDR1 is MGHRA and CDR2 is YSYEKL in the germline V gene. This CDR3 comprises 15 residues. Trimming pared 1 base from V and 4 bases from J, leaving 11 bases between. CDR3 residues: CASSQAVVDYNEQFF. CDR3 coding DNA: TGCGCCAGCAGCCAAGCCGTGGTAGATTACAATGAGCAGTTCTTC.

This clone was observed a single time. The chain uses TRBV18 and TRBJ2-4, with D possibly being TRBD2 (5 bases). CDR1 is KGHSH, CDR2 LQKENI, per germline. Trimming shortened V by 0 bases and J by 4 bases, and 7 bases separated the two germline ends. The CDR3 is made up of 14 amino acids. The CDR3 sequence is CASSPPGGKNIQYF. CDR3 sequence (DNA): TGTGCCAGCTCACCACCCGGCGGGAAAAACATTCAGTACTTC.

The chain recombines TRBV28 with TRBJ2-7; 10 nucleotides match TRBD1. This CDR3 region has 13 residues. Germline CDR1 reads MDHEN; CDR2 reads SYDVKM. Losses at the gene ends were 8 bases for V and 4 bases for J; bases not matched to a gene: 5. CDR3 in amino acids: CASWRDRGYEQYF. The CDR3 DNA is TGTGCCAGCTGGCGGGACAGGGGTTACGAGCAGTACTTC.

V usage is TRBV11-2 and J usage is TRBJ2-1; TRBD2 aligns across 12 bases. CDR1 is SGHAT and CDR2 is FQNNGV in the germline V gene. J was trimmed by 6 bases and V by 5 bases; bases with no gene match: 5. The CDR3 runs to 15 residues. CDR3 sequence: CASSIGTSGLNEQFF. CDR3 nucleotides: TGTGCCAGCAGCATAGGGACTAGCGGGCTCAATGAGCAGTTCTTC.

The chain links TRBV19 to TRBJ2-7; maybe TRBD2 (5 bases). Germline assignment: CDR1 LNHDA and CDR2 SQIVND (reference sequence). V was shortened by 1 base and J by 4 bases, with 14 bases between the two germline ends. CDR3 length: 15 residues. The CDR3 spells CASSIGLAASYEQYF. CDR3 bases: TGTGCCAGTAGTATAGGGCTAGCCGCATCGTACGAGCAGTACTTC.

Here the CDR3 DNA reads TGTGCCAGCTCACCACCGGGACTAACGGGGGAGCAGTACTTC. This translates into CASSPPGLTGEQYF. The chain combines TRBV18 with TRBJ2-7, with 7 positions matching TRBD2. In germline, CDR1 is KGHSH, CDR2 LQKENI. Losses at the gene ends were 0 bases for V and 7 bases for J; bases not matched to a gene: 6. The CDR3 loop spans 14 amino acids.

V and J are TRBV11-2 and TRBJ2-5; 7 nucleotides agree with TRBD2. The CDR3 sequence is 15 residues long. V lost 2 bases and J lost 5; bases outside the gene matches: 8. Germline-derived CDR1 and CDR2 are SGHAT and FQNNGV. The CDR3 DNA follows: TGTGCCAGCAGCTTATCCCTAGCGGTGATGGAGACCCAGTACTTC. Amino acid sequence: CASSLSLAVMETQYF.

V is TRBV4-1 and J is TRBJ1-2; 7 bases fit TRBD1. The CDR3 is 18 residues long. Germline V gene lookup returns CDR1 MGHRA and CDR2 YSYEKL. V was pared by 0 bases and J by 5 bases, with 15 bases of the junction left unmatched. The CDR3: CASSQDGSRTGQSYGYTF. CDR3 sequence (DNA): TGCGCCAGCAGCCAAGATGGAAGTCGTACGGGACAGTCGTATGGCTACACCTTC.

CDR3 residues: CASSVTAGGPLQETQYF. In DNA form, the CDR3 reads TGTGCCAGCAGCGTGACGGCCGGGGGGCCCCTTCAAGAGACCCAGTACTTC. J is TRBJ2-5 and V is TRBV9, with TRBD2 as a possible D gene (7 bases). Germline V CDR1 and CDR2: SGDLS, YYNGEE. The CDR3 length is 17 residues. The V end lost 2 bases, the J end lost 2 bases, and 19 bases lay between the germline ends. Looking up the rest from reference TRBV9 and TRBJ2-5 gives the full variable domain: DSGVTQTPKHLITATGQRVTLRCSPRSGDLSVYWYQQSLDQGLQFLIQYYNGEERAKGNILERFSAQQFPDLHSELNLSSLELGDSALYFCASSVTAGGPLQETQYFGPGTRLLVL.

In regard to this clone: The sample holds other DNA sequences that translate to the same CDR3. This chain uses TRBV28 with TRBJ1-3; D is ambiguous. This CDR3 region has 15 residues. From germline, CDR1 is MDHEN and CDR2 SYDVKM. V was trimmed by 5 bases and J by 0 bases, leaving 11 bases between them. CDR3 nucleotide sequence: TGTGCCAGCAGTCGAGATACAGCCTCTGGAAACACCATATATTTT. Translating it yields CASSRDTASGNTIYF.

Only one count was recorded for this clone. The chain combines TRBV5-1 with TRBJ2-1; 11 nucleotides match TRBD1. V trimming: 0 bases; J trimming: 9 bases; junction bases outside the gene matches: 2. The length of the CDR3 is 14 residues. Germline CDR1 SGHRS, CDR2 YFSETQ. CDR3 nucleotides: TGCGCCAGCAGCTTGGGGACAGGGGGCGGTGAGCAGTTCTTC. Protein product: CASSLGTGGGEQFF.

The CDR3 nucleotides are TGTGCCAGCAGCTTGAGCGGGGCCCCGAACACCGGGGAGCTGTTTTTT. Translated: CASSLSGAPNTGELFF. The gene calls are TRBV7-6 and TRBJ2-2; 7 nucleotides line up with TRBD2. Germline loops: CDR1 SGHVS, CDR2 FNYEAQ. This CDR3 region has 16 residues. The J segment lost 0 bases and the V segment lost 3 bases, leaving 4 bases of the junction unmatched.

The table lists this clone with a few counts. The genes are TRBV12-5 and TRBJ1-2, with D possibly TRBD1 on 5 matching bases. V was shortened by 10 bases and J by 3 bases, with 12 bases between the two germline ends. There are 12 residues in the CDR3. Germline CDR1 LGHNT, CDR2 FRNRAP. CDR3 protein: CATPGIYYGYTF. CDR3 DNA: TGTGCTACCCCAGGGATTTACTATGGCTACACCTTC.